A single sample gave rise to the 11 T cell receptor beta chains below, sequenced in a study of cytomegalovirus exposure and HLA in healthy donors. Here immunoSEQ multiplex PCR was the method, and the copy in TCRdb shows in-frame clones only, minus some. The sample has fewer than 130,000 clones; more than 70% are singletons. Sequences were obtained from PBMCs. The receptors were sampled from a woman between 18 and 30 years old in good health and CMV-seronegative.

Details on this clone: The sample contains more than one DNA sequence encoding this CDR3. This rearrangement joins TRBV5-1 to TRBJ2-7; 7 bases map to TRBD1. Germline-derived CDR1 and CDR2 are SGHRS and YFSETQ. After removal of 0 bases from V and 2 bases from J, the junction contained 2 bases not matched to a gene. The CDR3 loop spans 14 amino acids. CDR3 bases: TGCGCCAGCAGCTTGGGACAGGGACCCTACGAGCAGTACTTC. This translates into CASSLGQGPYEQYF.

The rearrangement joins TRBV7-2 to TRBJ1-5; no clear D. V lost 4 bases and J 6 bases, leaving 10 bases between the germline ends. The CDR3 covers 13 residues. From germline, CDR1 is SGHTA and CDR2 FQGNSA. CDR3 in amino acids: CASSSGLLQPQHF. The CDR3 nucleotides read TGTGCCAGCAGCTCCGGACTTCTTCAGCCCCAGCATTTT.

This chain links TRBV19 with TRBJ1-5; 8 bases align to TRBD1. The V and J ends lost 5 bases and 0 bases, in that order; junction bases with no gene match: 3. Germline assignment: CDR1 LNHDA and CDR2 SQIVND (reference sequence). The CDR3 loop spans 15 amino acids. The CDR3 loop reads CASSSTGDSNQPQHF. Here the CDR3 DNA reads TGTGCCAGTAGTTCGACAGGGGATAGCAATCAGCCCCAGCATTTT.

The rearrangement links TRBV10-2 to TRBJ1-4; 7 bases fit TRBD1. This CDR3 is 14 amino acids long. With 6 bases clipped from V and 8 bases from J, the junction kept 9 bases outside the gene matches. From germline, CDR1 is WSHSY and CDR2 SAAADI. Written as DNA, the CDR3 is TGCGCCAGCAGGGGCCGGGACAGAAGAGAAAAACTGTTTTTT. Translated: CASRGRDRREKLFF.

The rearrangement uses TRBV18 and TRBJ2-7; D is possibly TRBD1 (6 bases). V dropped 6 bases and J dropped 2 bases, with 14 bases sitting between them. The CDR3 length is 14 residues. Germline V CDR1 and CDR2: KGHSH, LQKENI. CDR3 in amino acids: CASSPAKGAYEQYF. CDR3 nucleotide sequence: TGTGCCAGCTCGCCCGCCAAGGGGGCCTACGAGCAGTACTTC.

V and J are TRBV4-1 and TRBJ1-5, with 7 bases identical to TRBD1. The junction had 4 bases not matched to a gene; V was cut back by 2 bases and J by 0 bases. The CDR3 consists of 16 residues. The germline V gene has CDR1 MGHRA and CDR2 YSYEKL. CDR3 sequence: CASSQPGGPSNQPQHF. Written as DNA, the CDR3 is TGCGCCAGCAGCCAACCAGGGGGGCCTAGCAATCAGCCCCAGCATTTT.

The chain is built from TRBV7-8 and TRBJ2-1; 7 positions match TRBD1. From germline, CDR1 is SGHVS and CDR2 FQNEAQ. V dropped 5 bases and J dropped 1; count of bases not matched to a gene: 11. The CDR3 is 17 amino acids. The CDR3: CASSAWTGASSYNEQFF. As DNA, the CDR3 is TGTGCCAGCAGCGCTTGGACAGGCGCCTCTTCCTACAATGAGCAGTTCTTC.

The chain employs TRBV27 and TRBJ2-3; the D is unclear. V lost 1 base, J lost 1 base, and 6 bases lay in between. This CDR3 has 14 residues. Per the germline V gene, CDR1 is MNHEY and CDR2 is SMNVEV (reference sequence). In DNA, the CDR3 is TGTGCCAGCAGTTTATTTGTCGGCACAGATACGCAGTATTTT. This encodes CASSLFVGTDTQYF.

V usage is TRBV5-6 and J usage is TRBJ1-3; no reliable D call. V was pared by 4 bases and J by 0 bases, with 8 bases between. Germline CDR1 and CDR2: SGHDT and YYEEEE. The CDR3 contains 14 residues. CDR3 nucleotide sequence: TGTGCCAGCAGCCCACTGAGCTCTGGAAACACCATATATTTT. Encoded protein: CASSPLSSGNTIYF.

The rearrangement links TRBV18 to TRBJ2-1, with 7 bases lining up with TRBD1. This CDR3 contains 16 residues. Germline CDR1 reads KGHSH; CDR2 reads LQKENI. V was pared by 3 bases and J by 5 bases, with 10 bases of the junction left unmatched. Here the CDR3 DNA reads TGTGCCAGCTCACCTGCGAGGACAGGAAAAAACAATGAGCAGTTCTTC. The encoded protein is CASSPARTGKNNEQFF.

The CDR3 reads CASSQDRASSYNEQFF. For the CDR3, the DNA is TGCGCCAGCAGCCAAGACAGGGCGAGCTCCTACAATGAGCAGTTCTTC. V gene TRBV4-3 combines with J gene TRBJ2-1; TRBD1 might be the D (5 bases). The CDR3 is made up of 16 amino acids. From germline, CDR1 is LGHNA and CDR2 YSLEER. V was clipped by 0 bases and J by 0 bases, with 9 bases between them.